Below, 8 T cell receptor beta chains from the same sample are listed, as sequenced in a study of radiotherapy plus CTLA-4 blockade in lung cancer. Profiling relied on immunoSEQ multiplex PCR, and the TCRdb table lists in-frame clones only, not all of them. The sample carries 89,000 or so clones, roughly four fifths recorded once. Sequences were derived from peripheral blood, sampled from a patient treated with radiotherapy plus ipilimumab. The receptors originated from a human donor with non-small cell lung cancer who had a partial response to radiotherapy plus ipilimumab.

In nucleotides, the CDR3 is TGTGCCAGCACGCGGTCGGCTTCCTACGAGCAGTACTTC. This sequence encodes CASTRSASYEQYF. This rearrangement joins TRBV6-1 to TRBJ2-7; D remains ambiguous. There are 13 residues in the CDR3. Germline CDR1 reads MNHNS; CDR2 reads SASEGT. Trimming removed 7 bases from V and 1 base from J, with 11 bases in between.

This clone was seen just once. The chain carries TRBV6-6 and TRBJ2-5; tentatively, D is TRBD2 (5 bases). V shed 6 bases and J shed 7 bases, with 12 bases lying between them. This CDR3 comprises 12 residues. The V gene's germline CDR1 is MNHNY and CDR2 SVGAGI (reference sequence). CDR3 loop: CASSRGGGTQYF. As DNA, the CDR3 is TGTGCCAGCAGCCGAGGAGGTGGGACCCAGTACTTC.

The chain uses TRBV5-1 and TRBJ2-3; D not certain. Germline CDR1 SGHRS, CDR2 YFSETQ. The CDR3 runs 11 residues. V lost 3 bases and J lost 3, with 2 bases in between. CDR3 sequence: CASSSTDTQYF. The CDR3 DNA reads as TGCGCCAGCAGCTCGACAGATACGCAGTATTTT.

The chain links TRBV27 to TRBJ1-5; 8 bases align to TRBD1. Trimming at V came to 5 bases and at J to 1 base, leaving 1 base not matched to a gene. Germline V gene data show CDR1 as MNHEY and CDR2 as SMNVEV (reference sequence). This CDR3 contains 14 residues. The CDR3: CASSRTGSNQPQHF. CDR3 nucleotides: TGTGCCAGCAGTCGGACAGGGAGCAATCAGCCCCAGCATTTT.

V gene TRBV2 combines with J gene TRBJ2-3, with a tentative D call TRBD2 (5 bases). Germline CDR1 reads SNHLY; CDR2 reads FYNNEI. This CDR3 spans 15 amino acids. Trimming cost V 4 bases and J 5 bases, with 16 bases left between them. This CDR3 reads CASSGQRSDLDTQYF. The CDR3, as DNA: TGTGCCAGCAGTGGTCAGCGGTCGGACCTAGATACGCAGTATTTT.

V and J are TRBV6-5 and TRBJ2-1, with 14 bases fitting TRBD2. Germline CDR1 reads MNHEY; CDR2 reads SVGAGI. This CDR3 comprises 15 residues. With 5 bases clipped from V and 8 bases from J, the junction kept 5 bases outside the gene matches. The CDR3 region is CASSGGTSGSYEQFF. CDR3 nucleotides: TGTGCCAGCAGTGGGGGGACTAGCGGGAGCTATGAGCAGTTCTTC.

This rearrangement joins TRBV6-6 to TRBJ2-7, with TRBD1 identical over 9 bases. Germline V gene data show CDR1 as MNHNY and CDR2 as SVGAGI (reference sequence). V lost 0 bases to trimming and J lost 9 bases; unmatched junction nucleotides: 12. The CDR3 contains 16 residues. CDR3 sequence: CASSYSAGTGFILQYF. In DNA form, the CDR3 reads TGTGCCAGCAGTTACTCTGCCGGGACAGGGTTCATCCTGCAGTACTTC.

The chain carries TRBV10-1 and TRBJ1-6; 9 bases map to TRBD1. The V gene end was trimmed by 0 bases and the J gene end by 7 bases; junction bases not matched to a gene: 4. This CDR3 has 16 amino acids. Germline CDR1 WNHNN, CDR2 SYGVQD (reference sequence). The CDR3 bases are TGCGCCAGCAGTGAGTCTCGGACAGGGGCGAATTCACCCCTCCACTTT. Amino acid sequence: CASSESRTGANSPLHF.